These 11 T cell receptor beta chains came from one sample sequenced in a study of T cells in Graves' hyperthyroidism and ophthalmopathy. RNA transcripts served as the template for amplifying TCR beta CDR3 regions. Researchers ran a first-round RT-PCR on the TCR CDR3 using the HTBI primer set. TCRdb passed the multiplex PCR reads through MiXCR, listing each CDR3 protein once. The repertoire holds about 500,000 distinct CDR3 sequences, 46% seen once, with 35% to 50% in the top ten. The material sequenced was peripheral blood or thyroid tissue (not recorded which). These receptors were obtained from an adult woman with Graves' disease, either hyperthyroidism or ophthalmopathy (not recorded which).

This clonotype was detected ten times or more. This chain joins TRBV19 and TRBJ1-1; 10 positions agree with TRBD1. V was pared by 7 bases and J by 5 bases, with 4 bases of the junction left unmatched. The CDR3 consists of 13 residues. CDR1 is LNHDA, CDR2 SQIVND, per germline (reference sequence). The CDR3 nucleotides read TGTGCCAGTACCACGGACAGGGGGACTGAAGCTTTCTTT. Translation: CASTTDRGTEAFF.

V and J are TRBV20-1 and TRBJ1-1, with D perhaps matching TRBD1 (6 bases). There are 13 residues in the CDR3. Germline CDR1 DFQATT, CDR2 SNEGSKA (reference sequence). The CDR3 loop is CSGRGGVDTEAFF. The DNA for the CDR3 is TGCAGCGGAAGAGGGGGGGTGGACACTGAAGCTTTCTTT.

CDR3 DNA: TGTGCCAGCAGGGGTACAGGGAGAACAGGGAATGAAAAACTGTTTTTT. Its translation is CASRGTGRTGNEKLFF. V is TRBV7-8 and J is TRBJ1-4, with a tentative D call TRBD1 (6 bases). V lost 6 bases and J lost 5, with 19 bases in between. Germline CDR1 SGHVS, CDR2 FQNEAQ. CDR3 length: 16 amino acids.

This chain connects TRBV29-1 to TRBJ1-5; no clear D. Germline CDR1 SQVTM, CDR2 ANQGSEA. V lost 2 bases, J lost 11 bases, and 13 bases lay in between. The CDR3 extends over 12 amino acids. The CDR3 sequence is CSVEIYQETQHF. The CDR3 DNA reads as TGCAGCGTTGAAATCTACCAAGAGACCCAGCATTTT.

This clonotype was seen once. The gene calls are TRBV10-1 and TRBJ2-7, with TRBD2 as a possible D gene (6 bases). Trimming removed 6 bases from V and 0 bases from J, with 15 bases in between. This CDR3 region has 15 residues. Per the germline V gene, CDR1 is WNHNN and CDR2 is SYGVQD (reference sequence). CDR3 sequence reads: CASSVREQGSYEQYF. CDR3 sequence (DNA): TGCGCCAGCAGCGTCCGGGAGCAGGGCTCCTACGAGCAGTACTTC.

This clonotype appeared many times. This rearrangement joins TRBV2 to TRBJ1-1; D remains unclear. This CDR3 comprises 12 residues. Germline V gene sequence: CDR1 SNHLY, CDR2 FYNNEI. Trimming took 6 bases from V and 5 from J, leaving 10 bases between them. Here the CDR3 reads CASRGEGTEAFF. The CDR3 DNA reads TGTGCCAGCAGGGGAGAAGGGACTGAAGCTTTCTTT.

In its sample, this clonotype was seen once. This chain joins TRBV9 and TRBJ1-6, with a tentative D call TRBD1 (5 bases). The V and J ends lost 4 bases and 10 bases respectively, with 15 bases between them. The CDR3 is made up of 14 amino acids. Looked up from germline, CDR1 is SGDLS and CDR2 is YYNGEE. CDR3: CASSRGPKGSPLHF. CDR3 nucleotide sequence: TGTGCCAGCAGCCGAGGCCCCAAGGGGTCACCCCTCCACTTT.

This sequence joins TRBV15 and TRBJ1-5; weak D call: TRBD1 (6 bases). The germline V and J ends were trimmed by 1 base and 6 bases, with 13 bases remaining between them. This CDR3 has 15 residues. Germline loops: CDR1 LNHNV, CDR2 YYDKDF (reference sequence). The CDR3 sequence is CATSRARGNGQPQHF. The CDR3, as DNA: TGTGCCACCAGCAGAGCCAGGGGAAACGGTCAGCCCCAGCATTTT.

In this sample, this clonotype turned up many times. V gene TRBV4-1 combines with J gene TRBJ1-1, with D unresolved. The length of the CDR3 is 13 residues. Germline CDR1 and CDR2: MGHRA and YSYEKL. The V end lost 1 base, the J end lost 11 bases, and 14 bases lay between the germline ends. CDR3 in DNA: TGCGCCAGCAGCCAAGCTTCGGAATTTGTGGCTTTCTTT. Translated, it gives CASSQASEFVAFF.

The CDR3 loop reads CATSEGDPREKLFF. DNA of the CDR3: TGTGCCACCAGTGAAGGGGACCCACGTGAAAAACTGTTTTTT. This chain links TRBV24-1 with TRBJ1-4; TRBD1 is a possible D gene (5 bases). The germline V gene has CDR1 KGHDR and CDR2 SFDVKD. The ends were cut back, 4 bases at V and 7 bases at J, with 12 bases in the middle. The CDR3 is 14 residues long.

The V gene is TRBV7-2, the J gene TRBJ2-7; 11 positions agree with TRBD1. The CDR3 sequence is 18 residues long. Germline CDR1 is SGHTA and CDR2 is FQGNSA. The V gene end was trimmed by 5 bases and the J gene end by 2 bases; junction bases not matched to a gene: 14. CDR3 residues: CASSKRREGQGDPYEQYF. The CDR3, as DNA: TGTGCCAGCAGCAAACGCAGAGAGGGACAGGGGGACCCCTACGAGCAGTACTTC.